This T cell receptor beta chain originates from a study of regulatory T cells in long-lasting Graves disease. CDR3-region Arm-PCR and iRepertoire HTBI primers produced the TCR beta libraries. TCRdb independently ran MiXCR on the multiplex PCR reads; one entry per CDR3 protein. The data contain 400,000 to 500,000 distinct CDR3 sequences, around 20% of them singletons. Time point reported: persistent/refractory GD, antithyroid drugs over 5 years with positive TRAb. From PBMCs, RNA was extracted and then used to make the TCR library. Under American Thyroid Association guidelines, Graves' disease was diagnosed. The ends were cut back, 4 bases at V and 6 bases at J, with 13 bases in the middle. Germline CDR1 and CDR2: LNHDA and SQIVND (reference sequence). The CDR3 has 14 residues. Notes on this clonotype: The antigen is not known.

Regarding the study as a whole: With persistent disease, TRBV28, TRBJ1-2 and TRBJ2-5 were the favored segments. Those with persistent Graves' had less TCR diversity than newly diagnosed patients.

This rearrangement joins TRBV19 to TRBJ1-5; possible D gene TRBD1, 6 bases. The receptor's source is a female donor with Graves disease. This specimen consisted of peripheral blood mononuclear cells (PBMCs), obtained when the disease was refractory, from a patient treated with antithyroid drugs. CDR3 sequence reads: CASSRSTGTQPQHF. DNA of the CDR3: TGTGCCAGTAGTAGATCGACAGGTACTCAGCCCCAGCATTTT.